This T cell receptor beta chain was captured in a study of tumor-infiltrating lymphocytes in primary liver carcinoma. Looking at the study overall: With diameters of roughly 4 to 11 cm, tumors were stage T1-T3 N0M0. Overall study results and limits: Relative to tumor region pairs, the tumor-adjacent and tumor-blood pairs showed overlap that was lower. Tumor top-250-clone fraction significantly exceeded that of blood (p = 0.039).

Extraction of RNA together with DNA used about 17-30 mg of unsorted bulk tissue. Primary liver carcinomas in the patients were surgically resected. This CDR3 has 12 residues. The ends were cut back, 9 bases at V and 7 bases at J, with 15 bases in the middle. CDR1 MNHEY and CDR2 SVGEGT come from the germline V gene. Comment on this clonotype: The target antigen is unknown.

From 500 to 600 ng of total RNA, TCR beta-specific cDNA was reverse-transcribed using a constant-region primer. Three nested multiplex PCR rounds, a slightly modified ARM-PCR method, built the TCR beta libraries. TRBV1-TRBV30 forward primers and a C-beta reverse primer were used in the first two PCR rounds, which each ran for approximately 9 cycles. One entry per CDR3 protein, called by TCRdb with MiXCR from the multiplex PCR reads. The repertoire holds approximately 53,000 distinct CDR3 sequences, around 77% seen once, with approximately 25% in the top ten. This clonotype was sampled from a man aged 35 to 55 with primary liver carcinoma and hepatitis B virus infection. The V call is TRBV6-2 or TRBV6-3, the J call TRBJ1-1, with a tentative D call TRBD1 (6 bases). The sequencing input was liver tumor tissue from sampling region 5. Documented subset: tumor region T5, tumor centre. CDR3 in amino acids: CARGTRYIEAFF. The CDR3 DNA sequence: TGTGCCAGGGGGACACGTTACATTGAAGCTTTCTTT.